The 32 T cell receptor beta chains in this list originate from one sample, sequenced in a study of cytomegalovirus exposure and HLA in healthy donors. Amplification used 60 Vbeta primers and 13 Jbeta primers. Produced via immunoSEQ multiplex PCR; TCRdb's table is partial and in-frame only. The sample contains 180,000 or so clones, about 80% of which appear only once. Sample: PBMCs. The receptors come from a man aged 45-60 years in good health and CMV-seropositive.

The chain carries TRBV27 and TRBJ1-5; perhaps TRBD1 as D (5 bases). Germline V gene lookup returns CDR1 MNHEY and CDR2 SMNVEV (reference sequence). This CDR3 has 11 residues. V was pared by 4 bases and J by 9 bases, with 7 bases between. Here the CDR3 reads CASSSGGPQHF. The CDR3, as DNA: TGTGCCAGCAGTTCCGGGGGGCCCCAGCATTTT.

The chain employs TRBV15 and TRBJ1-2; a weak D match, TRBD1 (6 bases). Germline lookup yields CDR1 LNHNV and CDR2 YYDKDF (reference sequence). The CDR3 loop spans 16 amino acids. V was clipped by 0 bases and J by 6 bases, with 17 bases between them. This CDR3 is CATSRDAIQGRDGYTF. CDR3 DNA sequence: TGTGCCACCAGCAGAGACGCGATACAGGGTCGAGATGGCTACACCTTC.

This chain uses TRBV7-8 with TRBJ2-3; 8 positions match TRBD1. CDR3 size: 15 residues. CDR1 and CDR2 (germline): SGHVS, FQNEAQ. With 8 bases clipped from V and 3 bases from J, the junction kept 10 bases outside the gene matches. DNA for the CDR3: TGTGCCAGCCTCCTTGGTCGACAGGGGACAGATACGCAGTATTTT. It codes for CASLLGRQGTDTQYF.

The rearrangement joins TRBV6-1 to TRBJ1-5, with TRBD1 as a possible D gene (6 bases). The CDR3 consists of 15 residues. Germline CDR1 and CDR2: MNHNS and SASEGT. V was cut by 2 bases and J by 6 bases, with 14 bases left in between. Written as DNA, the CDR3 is TGTGCCAGCAGTGAAAGTGGGCAGGGGAGTCAGCCCCAGCATTTT. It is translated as CASSESGQGSQPQHF.

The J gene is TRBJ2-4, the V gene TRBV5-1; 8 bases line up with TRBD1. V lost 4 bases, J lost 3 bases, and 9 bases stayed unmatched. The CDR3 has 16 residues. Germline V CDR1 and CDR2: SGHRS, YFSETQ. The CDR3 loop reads CASSPDRAVGKNIQYF. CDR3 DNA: TGCGCCAGCAGCCCGGACAGGGCGGTAGGCAAAAACATTCAGTACTTC.

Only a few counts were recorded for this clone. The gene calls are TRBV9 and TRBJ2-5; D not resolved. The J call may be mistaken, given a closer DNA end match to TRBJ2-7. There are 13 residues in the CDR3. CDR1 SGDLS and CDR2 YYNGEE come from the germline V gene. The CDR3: CASSGASSYEQYF. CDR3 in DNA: TGTGCCAGCAGCGGGGCCTCCTCCTACGAGCAGTACTTC.

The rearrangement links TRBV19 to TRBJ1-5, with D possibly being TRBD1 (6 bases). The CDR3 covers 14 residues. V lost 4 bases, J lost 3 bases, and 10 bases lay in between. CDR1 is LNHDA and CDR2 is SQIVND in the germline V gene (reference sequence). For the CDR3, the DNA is TGTGCCAGTAGTAGATACAGGGACAATCAGCCCCAGCATTTT. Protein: CASSRYRDNQPQHF.

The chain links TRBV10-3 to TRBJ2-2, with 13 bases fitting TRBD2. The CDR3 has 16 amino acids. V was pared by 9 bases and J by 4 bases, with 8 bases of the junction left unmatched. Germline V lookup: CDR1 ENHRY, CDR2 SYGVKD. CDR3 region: CAITRLAGGATGELFF. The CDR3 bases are TGTGCCATTACCCGACTAGCGGGGGGTGCCACCGGGGAGCTGTTTTTT.

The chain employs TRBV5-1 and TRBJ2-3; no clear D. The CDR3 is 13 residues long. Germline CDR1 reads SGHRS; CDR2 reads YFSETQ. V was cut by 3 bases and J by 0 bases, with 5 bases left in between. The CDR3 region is CASSYSSTDTQYF. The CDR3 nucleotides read TGCGCCAGCAGCTATTCTAGCACAGATACGCAGTATTTT.

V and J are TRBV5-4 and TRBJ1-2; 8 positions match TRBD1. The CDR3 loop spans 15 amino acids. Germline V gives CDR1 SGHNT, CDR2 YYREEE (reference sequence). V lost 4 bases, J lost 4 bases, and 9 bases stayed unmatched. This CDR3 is CASSHGTGTIYGYTF. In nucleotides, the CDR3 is TGTGCCAGCAGCCACGGGACAGGAACCATCTATGGCTACACCTTC.

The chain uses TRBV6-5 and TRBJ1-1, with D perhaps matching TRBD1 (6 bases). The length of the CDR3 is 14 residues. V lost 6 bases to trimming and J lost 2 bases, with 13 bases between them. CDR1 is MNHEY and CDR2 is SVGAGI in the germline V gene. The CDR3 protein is CASRLQGINTEAFF. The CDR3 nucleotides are TGTGCCAGCAGACTACAGGGAATAAACACTGAAGCTTTCTTT.

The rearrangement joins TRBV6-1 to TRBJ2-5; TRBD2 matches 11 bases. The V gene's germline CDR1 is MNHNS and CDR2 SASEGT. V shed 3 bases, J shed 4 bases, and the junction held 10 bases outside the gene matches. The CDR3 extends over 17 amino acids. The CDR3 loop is CASSDALAGGRGETQYF. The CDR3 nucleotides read TGTGCCAGCAGTGATGCCCTAGCGGGGGGACGGGGAGAGACCCAGTACTTC.

The chain's CDR3 is CASSRSLALAEAFF. CDR3 in DNA: TGTGCCAGCTCACGCAGTCTGGCCCTCGCTGAAGCTTTCTTT. This chain joins TRBV18 and TRBJ1-1; D is ambiguous. Trimming stripped 4 bases from V and 6 bases from J, with 15 bases between. This CDR3 spans 14 amino acids. The V gene's germline CDR1 is KGHSH and CDR2 LQKENI.

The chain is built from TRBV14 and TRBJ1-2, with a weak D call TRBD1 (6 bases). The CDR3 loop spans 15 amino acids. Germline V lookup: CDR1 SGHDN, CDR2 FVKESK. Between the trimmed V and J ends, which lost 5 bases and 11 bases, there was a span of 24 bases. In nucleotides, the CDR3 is TGTGCCAGCAGCGTCCGTGGCGCGGCATTAGGGGGATACACCTTC. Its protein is CASSVRGAALGGYTF.

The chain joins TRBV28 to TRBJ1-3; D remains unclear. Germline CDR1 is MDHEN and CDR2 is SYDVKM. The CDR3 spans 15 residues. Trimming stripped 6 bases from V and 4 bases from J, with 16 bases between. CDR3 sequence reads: CASSPFSGPGNTIYF. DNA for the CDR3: TGTGCCAGCAGCCCGTTTTCTGGGCCCGGAAACACCATATATTTT.

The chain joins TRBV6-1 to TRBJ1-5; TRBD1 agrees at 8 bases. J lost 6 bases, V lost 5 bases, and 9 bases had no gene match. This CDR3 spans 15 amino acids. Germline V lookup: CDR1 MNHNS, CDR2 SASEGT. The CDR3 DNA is TGTGCCAGCAGTCCTGACAGGGGAGTCGGTCAGCCCCAGCATTTT. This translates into CASSPDRGVGQPQHF.

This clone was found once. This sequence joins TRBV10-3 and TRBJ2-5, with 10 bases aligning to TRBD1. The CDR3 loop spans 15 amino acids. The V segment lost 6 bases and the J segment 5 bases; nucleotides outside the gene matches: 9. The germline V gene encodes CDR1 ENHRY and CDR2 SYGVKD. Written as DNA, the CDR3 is TGTGCCATCAGCCCGGGACAGGGGTTGCAGGAGACCCAGTACTTC. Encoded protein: CAISPGQGLQETQYF.

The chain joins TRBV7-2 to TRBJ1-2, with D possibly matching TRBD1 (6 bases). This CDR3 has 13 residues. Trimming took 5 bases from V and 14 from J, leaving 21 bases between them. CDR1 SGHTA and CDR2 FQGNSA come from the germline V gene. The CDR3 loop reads CASSLGGGRGGTF. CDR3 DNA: TGTGCCAGCAGCCTAGGGGGAGGGAGAGGGGGGACCTTC. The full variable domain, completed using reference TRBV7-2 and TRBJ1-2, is GAGVSQSPSNKVTEKGKDVELRCDPISGHTALYWYRQSLGQGLEFLIYFQGNSAPDKSGLPSDRFSAERTGGSVSTLTIQRTQQEDSAVYLCASSLGGGRGGTFGSGTRLTVV.

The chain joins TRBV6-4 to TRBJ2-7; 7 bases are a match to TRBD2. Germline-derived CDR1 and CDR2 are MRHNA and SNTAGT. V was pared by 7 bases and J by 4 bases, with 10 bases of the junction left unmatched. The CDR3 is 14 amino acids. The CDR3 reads CASKGREWRYEQYF. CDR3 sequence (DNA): TGTGCCAGCAAGGGGAGGGAATGGAGATACGAGCAGTACTTC.

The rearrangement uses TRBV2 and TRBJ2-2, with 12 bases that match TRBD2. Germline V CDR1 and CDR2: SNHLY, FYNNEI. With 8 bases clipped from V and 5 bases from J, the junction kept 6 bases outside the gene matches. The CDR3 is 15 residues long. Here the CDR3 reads CASQTSGGATGELFF. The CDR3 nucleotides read TGTGCCAGCCAGACTAGCGGGGGAGCAACCGGGGAGCTGTTTTTT. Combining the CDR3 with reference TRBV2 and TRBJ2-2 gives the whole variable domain EPEVTQTPSHQVTQMGQEVILRCVPISNHLYFYWYRQILGQKVEFLVSFYNNEISEKSEIFDDQFSVERPDGSNFTLKIRSTKLEDSAMYFCASQTSGGATGELFFGEGSRLTVL.

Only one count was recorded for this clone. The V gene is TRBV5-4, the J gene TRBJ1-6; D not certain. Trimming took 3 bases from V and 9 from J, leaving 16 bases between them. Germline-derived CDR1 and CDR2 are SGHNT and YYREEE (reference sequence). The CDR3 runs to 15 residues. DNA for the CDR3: TGTGCCAGCAGCTCCTCGTCAGTGCCCAGTTCACCCCTCCACTTT. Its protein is CASSSSSVPSSPLHF.

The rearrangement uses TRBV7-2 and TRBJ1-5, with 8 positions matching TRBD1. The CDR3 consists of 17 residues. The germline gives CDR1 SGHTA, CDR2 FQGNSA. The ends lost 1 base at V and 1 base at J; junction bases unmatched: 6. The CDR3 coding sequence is TGTGCCAGCAGCTTAGAACCGACAGGGGTAAGCAATCAGCCCCAGCATTTT. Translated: CASSLEPTGVSNQPQHF.

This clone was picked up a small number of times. The CDR3 nucleotides are TGTGCCAGCAGCGCCGGGACAGGGCGAAACACCATATATTTT. Translated: CASSAGTGRNTIYF. V and J are TRBV9 and TRBJ1-3; 9 nucleotides match TRBD1. There are 14 residues in the CDR3. The V and J ends lost 3 bases and 5 bases, in that order; junction bases with no gene match: 3. CDR1 and CDR2 (germline): SGDLS, YYNGEE.

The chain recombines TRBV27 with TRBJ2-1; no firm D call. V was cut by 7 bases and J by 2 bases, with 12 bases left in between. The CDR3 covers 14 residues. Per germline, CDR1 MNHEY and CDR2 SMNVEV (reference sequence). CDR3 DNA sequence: TGTGCCAGCACCCCGGTTTCCCCCTACAATGAGCAGTTCTTC. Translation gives CASTPVSPYNEQFF.

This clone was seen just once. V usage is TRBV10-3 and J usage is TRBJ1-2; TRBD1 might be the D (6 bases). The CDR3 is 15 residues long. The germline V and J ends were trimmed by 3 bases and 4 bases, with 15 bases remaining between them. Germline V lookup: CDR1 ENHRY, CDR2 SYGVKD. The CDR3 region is CAISDLGARGYGYTF. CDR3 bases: TGTGCCATCAGTGATTTGGGGGCGCGCGGCTATGGCTACACCTTC.

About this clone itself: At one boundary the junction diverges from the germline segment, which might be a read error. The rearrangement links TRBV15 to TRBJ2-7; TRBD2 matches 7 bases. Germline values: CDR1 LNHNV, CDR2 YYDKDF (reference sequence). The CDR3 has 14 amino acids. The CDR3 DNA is TGTGCGACCAGGTTCGGCGGGAGCTCCTACGAGCAGTACTTC. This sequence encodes CATRFGGSSYEQYF. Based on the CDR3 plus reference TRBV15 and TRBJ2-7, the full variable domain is DAMVIQNPRYQVTQFGKPVTLSCSQTLNHNVMYWYQQKSSQAPKLLFHYYDKDFNNEADTPDNFQSRRPNTSFCFLDIRSPGLGDTAMYLCATRFGGSSYEQYFGPGTRLTVT.

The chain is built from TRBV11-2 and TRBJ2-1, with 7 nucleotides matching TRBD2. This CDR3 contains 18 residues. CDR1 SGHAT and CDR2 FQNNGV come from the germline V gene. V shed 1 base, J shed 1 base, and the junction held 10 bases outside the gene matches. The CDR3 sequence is CASSLVIVAGFSYNEQFF. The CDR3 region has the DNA TGTGCCAGCAGCTTAGTCATAGTAGCGGGTTTTTCCTACAATGAGCAGTTCTTC.

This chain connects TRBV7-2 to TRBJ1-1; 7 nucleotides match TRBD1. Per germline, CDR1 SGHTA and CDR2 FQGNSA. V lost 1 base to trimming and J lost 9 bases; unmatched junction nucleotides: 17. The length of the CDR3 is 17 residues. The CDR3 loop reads CASSLGFRVRTGAKAFF. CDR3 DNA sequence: TGTGCCAGCAGCTTAGGTTTCCGGGTTCGTACAGGGGCAAAAGCTTTCTTT.

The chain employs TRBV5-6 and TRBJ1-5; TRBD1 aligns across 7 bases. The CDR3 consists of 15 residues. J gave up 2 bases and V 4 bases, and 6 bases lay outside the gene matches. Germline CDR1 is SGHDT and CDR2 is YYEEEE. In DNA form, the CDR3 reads TGTGCCAGCAGCGACACCGGACAGGGCAATCAGCCCCAGCATTTT. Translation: CASSDTGQGNQPQHF.

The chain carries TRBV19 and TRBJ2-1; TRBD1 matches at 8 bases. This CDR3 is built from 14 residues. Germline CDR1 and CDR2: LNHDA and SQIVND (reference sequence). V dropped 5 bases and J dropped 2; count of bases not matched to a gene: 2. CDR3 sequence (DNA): TGTGCCAGTAGTGACAGGGGAACCTACAATGAGCAGTTCTTC. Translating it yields CASSDRGTYNEQFF.

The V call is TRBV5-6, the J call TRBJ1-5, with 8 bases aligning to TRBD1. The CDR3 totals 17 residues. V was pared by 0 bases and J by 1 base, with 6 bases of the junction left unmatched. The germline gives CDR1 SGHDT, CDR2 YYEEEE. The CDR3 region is CASSLGGQGFSNQPQHF. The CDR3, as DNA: TGTGCCAGCAGCTTGGGCGGACAGGGCTTCAGCAATCAGCCCCAGCATTTT. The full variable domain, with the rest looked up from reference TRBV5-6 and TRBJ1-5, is DAGVTQSPTHLIKTRGQQVTLRCSPKSGHDTVSWYQQALGQGPQFIFQYYEEEERQRGNFPDRFSGHQFPNYSSELNVNALLLGDSALYLCASSLGGQGFSNQPQHFGDGTRLSIL.

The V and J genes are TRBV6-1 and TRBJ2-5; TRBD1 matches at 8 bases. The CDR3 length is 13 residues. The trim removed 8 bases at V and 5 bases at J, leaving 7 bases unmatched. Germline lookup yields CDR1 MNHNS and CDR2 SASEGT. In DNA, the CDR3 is TGTGCCAGCCGGCAGGGGGCCAGGGAGACCCAGTACTTC. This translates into CASRQGARETQYF.